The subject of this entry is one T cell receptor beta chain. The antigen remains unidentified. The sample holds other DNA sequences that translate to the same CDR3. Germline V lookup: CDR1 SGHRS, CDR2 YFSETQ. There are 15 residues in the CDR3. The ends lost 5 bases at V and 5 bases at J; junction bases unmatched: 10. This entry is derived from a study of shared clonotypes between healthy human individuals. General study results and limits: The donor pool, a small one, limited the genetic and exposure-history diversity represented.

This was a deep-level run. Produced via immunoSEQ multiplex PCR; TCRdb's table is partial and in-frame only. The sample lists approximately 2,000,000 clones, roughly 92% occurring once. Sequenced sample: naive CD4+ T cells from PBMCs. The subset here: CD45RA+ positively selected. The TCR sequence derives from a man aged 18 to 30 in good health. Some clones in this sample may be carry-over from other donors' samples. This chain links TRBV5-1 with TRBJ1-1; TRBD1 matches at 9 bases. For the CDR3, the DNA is TGCGCCAGCAGTCTGGGACAGGGTGCGGGGACTGAAGCTTTCTTT. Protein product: CASSLGQGAGTEAFF. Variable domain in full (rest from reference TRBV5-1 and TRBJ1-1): KAGVTQTPRYLIKTRGQQVTLSCSPISGHRSVSWYQQTPGQGLQFLFEYFSETQRNKGNFPGRFSGRQFSNSRSEMNVSTLELGDSALYLCASSLGQGAGTEAFFGQGTRLTVV.